Included here is one TCR beta chain sequence, with context. The target antigen is unknown. Using its own MiXCR run on the 5' RACE reads, TCRdb lists one record per CDR3 protein. The sample holds a few hundred thousand distinct CDR3 sequences, around 6.8% seen once. V was cut by 5 bases and J by 7 bases, with 18 bases left in between. From germline, CDR1 is SGHTA and CDR2 FQGTGA. CDR3 size: 15 residues. The entry originates in a study of T cells after yellow fever vaccination. Study in general: Fractions of limited cellularity were prepared by means of SMART-Seq v4 Ultra Low Input.

Study-wide points: Detected again after the booster were most primary-vaccination clones, at roughly 95% CD4 and around 91% CD8. Abundant clonotypes from the bulk population could get into FACS-sorted repertoires as contaminants. A small share of clonotypes appeared in both CD4 and CD8 compartments.

The rearrangement joins TRBV7-3 to TRBJ2-1; D tentatively fits TRBD1 or TRBD2 (5 bases each). This sample comprised PBMCs, obtained about 41 days after the first yellow fever vaccination. This clonotype originated in a young man who received the YFV17D yellow fever vaccine. CDR3 coding DNA: TGTGCCAGCAGCCCGGGACCCTCAAGGGGTAATGAGCAGTTCTTC. Its protein product is CASSPGPSRGNEQFF.